This T cell receptor (beta chain) was sequenced in a study of shared clonotypes between healthy human individuals. Worth noting for this clone: Antigen unknown.

Deletions cut 5 bases from V and 4 bases from J, with 11 bases between. This CDR3 has 13 residues. Germline V lookup: CDR1 MNHEY, CDR2 SVGAGI. Study conclusions and caveats: Few donors restricted represented genetic and exposure-history diversity.

Only Caucasian adults living in Nashville, Tennessee served as donors. Data came from immunoSEQ multiplex PCR; TCRdb stores just in-frame clones and leaves some out. The top ten clones hold around 12% of a sample with fewer than 600,000 clones, about 80% of them seen once. J is TRBJ1-1 and V is TRBV6-5; D gene unclear. Material for sequencing was PBMCs. The TCR sequence derives from a woman aged 40-49 years in good health. Some clones in this sample may be carry-over from other donors' samples. The CDR3 DNA follows: TGTGCCAGCAGTGCGGACCGCCTCACTGAAGCTTTCTTT. Its translation is CASSADRLTEAFF.